The 16 T cell receptor beta chains in this list originate from one sample, sequenced in a study of graft-versus-host responses after intestinal transplantation (dated by TCRdb to about 2021). The time point label for this specimen denotes: cells obtained before transplantation from donor or recipient. Library generation was performed with the immunoSEQ multiplex PCR assay. Imported from immuneACCESS, the table was reduced by TCRdb to in-frame sequences with V and J called. These copies leave out some clones; in studies compared against another copy, an unresolved V gene accounts for under half, and the cause of the remainder is not known. Across this sample there are approximately 100,000 clones, with roughly 84% seen only once. The biggest ten clones account for about 0.9% of the sample. These receptors have no known antigen. The sample here was unstimulated CD4+ T cells sorted from spleen or lymph node cells, taken before intestinal transplant. The receptors were gathered from a human donor who received an intestinal transplant.

The chain is built from TRBV7-9 and TRBJ1-1, with 9 bases identical to TRBD1. The CDR3 consists of 17 residues. V was clipped by 4 bases and J by 0 bases; unmatched bases: 9. Germline V gives CDR1 SEHNR, CDR2 FQNEAQ (reference sequence). The CDR3 loop reads CASSSLGTGRVNTEAFF. As DNA, the CDR3 is TGTGCCAGCAGCTCCCTAGGGACAGGGAGGGTGAACACTGAAGCTTTCTTT.

This clone turned up a few times. The chain joins TRBV11-2 to TRBJ2-3; 7 bases are a match to TRBD2. CDR1 is SGHAT and CDR2 is FQNNGV in the germline V gene. This CDR3 contains 15 residues. The V and J ends lost 5 bases and 0 bases, in that order; junction bases with no gene match: 5. In nucleotides, the CDR3 is TGTGCCAGCAGCACGAGCGGGGTGAGCACAGATACGCAGTATTTT. Encoded protein: CASSTSGVSTDTQYF.

The rearrangement joins TRBV19 to TRBJ2-7; perhaps TRBD2 as D (6 bases). The germline gives CDR1 LNHDA, CDR2 SQIVND (reference sequence). V was cut by 0 bases and J by 3 bases, with 6 bases left in between. The CDR3 has 13 residues. For the CDR3, the DNA is TGTGCCAGTAGTATAGAGGGGGGCTACGAGCAGTACTTC. Translated: CASSIEGGYEQYF. Drawing the rest from reference TRBV19 and TRBJ2-7, the complete variable domain is DGGITQSPKYLFRKEGQNVTLSCEQNLNHDAMYWYRQDPGQGLRLIYYSQIVNDFQKGDIAEGYSVSREKKESFPLTVTSAQKNPTAFYLCASSIEGGYEQYFGPGTRLTVT.

V and J are TRBV5-5 and TRBJ2-7, with unresolved D. Germline CDR1 SGHKS, CDR2 YYEKEE (reference sequence). The CDR3 sequence is 14 residues long. Trimming took off 2 bases at V and 4 bases at J, with 13 bases between the two ends. CDR3 protein: CASSFGLTDYEQYF. The CDR3 DNA follows: TGTGCCAGCAGCTTTGGCCTCACAGATTACGAGCAGTACTTC. The variable domain in full, with the rest retrieved from reference TRBV5-5 and TRBJ2-7, is DAGVTQSPTHLIKTRGQQVTLRCSPISGHKSVSWYQQVLGQGPQFIFQYYEKEERGRGNFPDRFSARQFPNYSSELNVNALLLGDSALYLCASSFGLTDYEQYFGPGTRLTVT.

The V call is TRBV5-1, the J call TRBJ2-1; TRBD2 aligns across 11 bases. CDR1 SGHRS and CDR2 YFSETQ come from the germline V gene. V lost 0 bases and J lost 0; bases outside the gene matches: 5. This CDR3 contains 18 residues. The CDR3 DNA follows: TGCGCCAGCAGCTTGGGGCGACTAGCGGGGAGCTCCTACAATGAGCAGTTCTTC. As protein: CASSLGRLAGSSYNEQFF.

The chain couples TRBV27 to TRBJ1-6; D gene unclear. The ends were cut back, 4 bases at V and 0 bases at J, with 10 bases in the middle. Per the germline V gene, CDR1 is MNHEY and CDR2 is SMNVEV (reference sequence). The CDR3 length is 16 residues. CDR3 nucleotide sequence: TGTGCCAGCAGTTATGCTGCGGTCTCCTATAATTCACCCCTCCACTTT. It is translated as CASSYAAVSYNSPLHF.

This clone was seen only once. The chain couples TRBV6-1 to TRBJ1-2; D remains ambiguous. In germline, CDR1 is MNHNS, CDR2 SASEGT. The CDR3 is 14 amino acids. Trimming took off 0 bases at V and 8 bases at J, with 13 bases between the two ends. The CDR3 spells CASSEAATRLGYTF. As DNA, the CDR3 is TGTGCCAGCAGTGAAGCTGCGACACGGTTGGGCTACACCTTC.

This clone was observed a handful of times. The chain combines TRBV6-1 with TRBJ1-5, with D unresolved. The CDR3 has 9 residues. Trimming took off 8 bases at V and 8 bases at J, with 4 bases between the two ends. The germline V gene encodes CDR1 MNHNS and CDR2 SASEGT. The CDR3 sequence: CASGEPQHF. In nucleotides, the CDR3 is TGTGCCAGCGGGGAGCCCCAGCATTTT.

The chain uses TRBV5-1 and TRBJ2-7; 7 bases match TRBD1. Germline CDR1 SGHRS, CDR2 YFSETQ. The ends lost 7 bases at V and 2 bases at J; junction bases unmatched: 6. The CDR3 has 13 residues. CDR3 region: CASSGQGAYEQYF. Here the CDR3 DNA reads TGCGCCAGCTCCGGGCAGGGGGCCTACGAGCAGTACTTC.

The genes are TRBV28 and TRBJ2-3; 7 bases fit TRBD2. V trimming: 5 bases; J trimming: 3 bases; junction bases outside the gene matches: 8. Germline V lookup: CDR1 MDHEN, CDR2 SYDVKM. The CDR3 spans 15 residues. This CDR3 is CASSPPSGYTDTQYF. The CDR3 DNA sequence: TGTGCCAGCAGTCCGCCTAGCGGATATACAGATACGCAGTATTTT.

With respect to this clone: Relative to the germline gene, one junction end is altered; a read error may explain this. This sample also contains other DNA sequences that code for the same CDR3. The chain uses TRBV7-9 and TRBJ2-5, with D possibly being TRBD1 or TRBD2 (6 bases each). The CDR3 has 17 amino acids. Germline V gene data show CDR1 as SEHNR and CDR2 as FQNEAQ (reference sequence). The CDR3 DNA sequence: TGTGCCAGCCGCCTCAGGTTGAACGGGGGCGGTTCAGAGACTCAGTACTTC. Its protein is CASRLRLNGGGSETQYF.

This chain joins TRBV10-3 and TRBJ2-1, with 12 bases matching TRBD2. This CDR3 is 14 amino acids long. V shed 10 bases and J 2 bases; nucleotides not matched to a gene: 3. Germline values: CDR1 ENHRY, CDR2 SYGVKD. The CDR3 loop is CATTSGSPYNEQFF. CDR3 coding DNA: TGTGCCACGACTAGCGGGAGCCCCTACAATGAGCAGTTCTTC.

The V and J genes are TRBV15 and TRBJ2-4, with a possible D match to TRBD2 (6 bases). This CDR3 region has 18 residues. Trimming left V 1 base short and J 0 bases short, with 16 bases between. The germline V gene encodes CDR1 LNHNV and CDR2 YYDKDF (reference sequence). The CDR3 here is CATSRGSGLLLAKNIQYF. CDR3 sequence (DNA): TGTGCCACCAGCAGAGGGTCGGGACTCCTCCTAGCCAAAAACATTCAGTACTTC. The full variable domain, with the rest looked up from reference TRBV15 and TRBJ2-4, is DAMVIQNPRYQVTQFGKPVTLSCSQTLNHNVMYWYQQKSSQAPKLLFHYYDKDFNNEADTPDNFQSRRPNTSFCFLDIRSPGLGDTAMYLCATSRGSGLLLAKNIQYFGAGTRLSVL.

As concerns this clone: Mismatch with germline at one junction end may stem from a read error. The chain joins TRBV7-9 to TRBJ2-7, with TRBD1 matching over 10 bases. The CDR3 spans 14 residues. Germline CDR1 SEHNR, CDR2 FQNEAQ (reference sequence). Written as DNA, the CDR3 is TGTGCCAGCAGCCGGGACAGGGGATCCTACGAGCAGCACTTC. Its protein product is CASSRDRGSYEQHF.

V gene TRBV7-6 combines with J gene TRBJ2-7; D ambiguous. Deletions cut 4 bases from V and 2 bases from J, with 9 bases between. The V gene's germline CDR1 is SGHVS and CDR2 FNYEAQ. This CDR3 is 13 amino acids long. CDR3 protein: CASSSVGPYEQYF. The CDR3 DNA follows: TGTGCCAGCAGCTCGGTAGGGCCCTACGAGCAGTACTTC.

The chain employs TRBV30 and TRBJ2-3, with 10 bases aligning to TRBD1. V dropped 2 bases and J dropped 1; count of bases not matched to a gene: 6. The CDR3 has 16 residues. CDR1 and CDR2 (germline): GTSNPN, SVGIG (reference sequence). The CDR3 coding sequence is TGTGCCTGGAGTCATGGAGGGACAGGGGGCACAGATACGCAGTATTTT. As protein: CAWSHGGTGGTDTQYF.